The 14 T cell receptor beta chains listed next were all sequenced from one sample in a study of brain T cells in children with intractable seizures. Libraries were prepared by immunoSEQ multiplex PCR; TCRdb keeps only in-frame clonotypes and omits some of them. The table has 340,000 or so clones, 93% seen once. Time point of the sample: blood from clinic visit 5 months post-surgery; TSC patient then seizure free. The sequencing here drew on peripheral blood, taken more than 4 months after surgery. These receptor sequences come from a boy younger than two with tuberous sclerosis and intractable seizures.

J is TRBJ2-7 and V is TRBV6-5, with 13 bases lining up with TRBD2. With V trimmed by 6 bases and J by 4 bases, 0 bases remained unmatched. This CDR3 is 13 amino acids long. From germline, CDR1 is MNHEY and CDR2 SVGAGI. The CDR3 sequence is CASRLAGGYEQYF. The CDR3 coding sequence is TGTGCCAGCAGACTAGCGGGAGGGTACGAGCAGTACTTC.

This sequence joins TRBV21-1 and TRBJ2-1; the D call in the table, TRBD2, was not verified against the DNA. TRBV21-1 is described as a pseudogene. This CDR3 region has 15 residues. In DNA, the CDR3 is TGTGCCAGCAGCAAGGTGGGGAGCTCCTACAATGAGCAGTTCTTC. Translation gives CASSKVGSSYNEQFF.

This chain's CDR3 is CASREGSYNEQFF. In DNA form, the CDR3 reads TGTGCCAGCCGGGAGGGGAGTTACAATGAGCAGTTCTTC. This chain connects TRBV6-5 to TRBJ2-1, with 8 bases fitting TRBD2. Germline CDR1 is MNHEY and CDR2 is SVGAGI. The CDR3 is 13 amino acids. J lost 4 bases, V lost 8 bases, and 4 bases had no gene match.

The V and J genes are TRBV27 and TRBJ1-1; D gene unclear. CDR3 size: 13 residues. Trimming shortened V by 4 bases and J by 4 bases, and 10 bases separated the two germline ends. Germline V gene sequence: CDR1 MNHEY, CDR2 SMNVEV (reference sequence). CDR3 amino acids: CASSSQTGTEAFF. Here the CDR3 DNA reads TGTGCCAGCAGTTCCCAGACGGGCACTGAAGCTTTCTTT.

The chain carries TRBV18 and TRBJ2-1; D unclear. The CDR3 runs to 17 residues. V was trimmed by 5 bases and J by 0 bases, leaving 17 bases between them. Germline CDR1 is KGHSH and CDR2 is LQKENI. CDR3 protein: CASSSDPGVPSYNEQFF. In DNA, the CDR3 is TGTGCCAGCTCATCCGACCCGGGCGTCCCCTCCTACAATGAGCAGTTCTTC.

This sequence joins TRBV6-5 and TRBJ2-1; D may be TRBD1 or TRBD2 (7 bases each). The CDR3 runs to 15 residues. Germline V gene sequence: CDR1 MNHEY, CDR2 SVGAGI. Trimming took 2 bases from V and 4 from J, leaving 12 bases between them. The CDR3 sequence is CASSYPGGAYNEQFF. In nucleotides, the CDR3 is TGTGCCAGCAGTTACCCAGGGGGGGCTTACAATGAGCAGTTCTTC.

This sequence joins TRBV19 and TRBJ2-2; D not certain. Germline V gives CDR1 LNHDA, CDR2 SQIVND (reference sequence). V lost 0 bases to trimming and J lost 3 bases, with 2 bases between them. The CDR3 is made up of 13 amino acids. The CDR3 nucleotides are TGTGCCAGTAGTATAGACCACACCGGGGAGCTGTTTTTT. This encodes CASSIDHTGELFF.

V gene TRBV7-2 combines with J gene TRBJ2-1; D unclear. Germline V gene sequence: CDR1 SGHTA, CDR2 FQGNSA. The V end was cut by 5 bases, the J end by 5 bases, with 16 bases between. The CDR3 loop spans 15 amino acids. The CDR3 coding sequence is TGTGCCAGCAGCGGATACCGGGCCAGTGACAATGAGCAGTTCTTC. The encoded protein is CASSGYRASDNEQFF.

This chain joins TRBV27 and TRBJ2-4; TRBD1 aligns across 7 bases. CDR3 length: 15 amino acids. V shed 6 bases and J 3 bases; nucleotides not matched to a gene: 8. Germline-derived CDR1 and CDR2 are MNHEY and SMNVEV (reference sequence). The chain's CDR3 is CASRANRDSKNIQYF. DNA of the CDR3: TGTGCCAGCAGAGCCAACCGGGACAGCAAAAACATTCAGTACTTC.

The chain carries TRBV13 and TRBJ2-2; 8 positions agree with TRBD2. Germline V CDR1 and CDR2: PRHDT, FYEKMQ (reference sequence). The CDR3 is made up of 16 amino acids. J lost 0 bases, V lost 2 bases, and 2 bases had no gene match. CDR3 nucleotide sequence: TGTGCCAGCAGCTTAAGGGGACTAGCGAACACCGGGGAGCTGTTTTTT. The encoded protein is CASSLRGLANTGELFF.

V is TRBV6-5 and J is TRBJ1-2; D is unresolved. V dropped 6 bases and J dropped 2 bases, with 10 bases sitting between them. Germline CDR1 reads MNHEY; CDR2 reads SVGAGI. This CDR3 is built from 13 residues. CDR3 sequence reads: CASRTEGNYGYTF. The DNA of the CDR3 is TGTGCCAGCAGAACTGAAGGGAACTATGGCTACACCTTC.

The gene calls are TRBV2 and TRBJ2-3; D uncertain. The CDR3 loop spans 11 amino acids. Trimming stripped 4 bases from V and 5 bases from J, with 4 bases between. Germline V gene data show CDR1 as SNHLY and CDR2 as FYNNEI. The CDR3 reads CASSVRDTQYF. CDR3 bases: TGTGCCAGCAGTGTTCGAGATACGCAGTATTTT.

The chain is built from TRBV9 and TRBJ1-2, with no clear D. The V gene's germline CDR1 is SGDLS and CDR2 YYNGEE. V lost 4 bases and J lost 2, with 12 bases in between. There are 14 residues in the CDR3. CDR3 nucleotide sequence: TGTGCCAGCAGCACCCCTGGCAGCAACTATGGCTACACCTTC. It encodes CASSTPGSNYGYTF. Based on the CDR3 plus reference TRBV9 and TRBJ1-2, the full variable domain is DSGVTQTPKHLITATGQRVTLRCSPRSGDLSVYWYQQSLDQGLQFLIQYYNGEERAKGNILERFSAQQFPDLHSELNLSSLELGDSALYFCASSTPGSNYGYTFGSGTRLTVV.

The chain carries TRBV9 and TRBJ2-7; TRBD1 is a possible D gene (7 bases). Germline-derived CDR1 and CDR2 are SGDLS and YYNGEE. The ends were cut back, 1 base at V and 4 bases at J, with 12 bases in the middle. CDR3 length equals 14 residues. CDR3 sequence: CASSVPRGEYEQYF. CDR3 nucleotide sequence: TGTGCCAGCAGCGTACCCAGGGGGGAGTACGAGCAGTACTTC.